A single TCR beta chain is shown here with its context. This receptor's antigen is unknown. Base qualities were left out, and no much larger clone turns up one base away. The data were taken from a study of blood T cell repertoires in COVID-19 (dated by TCRdb to the early 2020s). Looking at the study overall: Collaborator samples came from the United States, Italy and Spain and covered acute and convalescent phases of COVID-19. Where HLA class I and class II types were available, the types were taken from metadata supplied by the sample provider, not from assay-based typing. The repertoires were released in a freely available public database intended as a resource for research on the immune response to SARS-CoV-2. Subjects who had been exposed to COVID-19, were actively infected with it, or had recovered from it provided the deeply sampled blood TCRbeta repertoires that made up the dataset. The material from the prospective study consisted of cDNA or gDNA derived from T cells, B-cell-depleted T cells, or PBMCs. The samples were drawn from two sources: the first 160 participants of the ongoing ImmuneRACE study, and 1,000 to 1,500 subjects contributed by 6 global collaborators. A de-identified subject ID, COVID-19 status, age in years and sex were almost always included in the sample metadata. General study outcomes and caveats: How much clinical and demographic metadata was included differed by source and by participant, and the metadata was provided uncurated.

TCRbeta CDR3 regions were amplified from genomic DNA using the immunoSEQ Assay, a bias-controlled multiplex PCR. The original methods were these. Within the assay, amplification of reference gene primers was used to estimate how many nucleated cells each sample contained. To quantify the absolute abundance of each unique TCRbeta CDR3 rearrangement, sequence reads were collapsed and filtered. Productive Simpson clonality was computed per sample as the square root of Simpson's diversity index over productive rearrangements. TCRdb limited this immuneACCESS table to in-frame rearrangements with V and J called. A share of clones is missing; checked studies link under half to unresolved V genes, and the rest is unexplained. That table gives V, J and clone size, and the DNA gave D and trimming. Across this sample there are about 87,000 clones, with more than 85% seen only once. Together, the top ten hold roughly 5% of the sample.

Each collaborating institution followed its own protocols to collect whole blood in K2EDTA tubes. For TCRbeta analysis, collaborator samples were shipped as frozen whole blood, as isolated PBMCs, or as DNA extracted from either sample type. V loses 2 bases, J loses 0 bases, and the germline ends lie 5 bases apart. Via the germline V gene (reference sequence), CDR1 is MNHEY and CDR2 SMNVEV. The CDR3 numbers 15 residues from cysteine through phenylalanine. This entry keeps only the CDR3 DNA: 45 bases, framed from base 1. In this chain, TRBV27 is recombined with TRBJ1-6; the D gene remains uncertain. The source material was peripheral blood. The receptor's source is a man in his forties or fifties with acute or convalescent COVID-19. The CDR3: CASSLESSYNSPLHF. The DNA is TGTGCCAGCAGTTTAGAGAGCTCCTATAATTCACCCCTCCACTTT.